The subject of this entry is one TCR beta chain. Its antigen is not known. The data are from a study of a mutant IDH1 vaccine in newly diagnosed glioma. Study summary: The treated group averaged about 41 years old and was about 60% male, roughly 38% female. The therapy given earlier, which was standard therapy, consisted of radiotherapy, temozolomide, or both, and most of the patients received both. Overall study findings and caveats: The study observed vaccine-induced immune responses in just over 90% of patients.

Time point indicated: baseline, week 1 (first vaccination visit). Stated treatment: pre-vaccination baseline after standard-of-care therapy. Sequencing used immunoSEQ multiplex PCR; TCRdb keeps in-frame clones, though not all of them. The data show about 70,000 clones, with approximately 82% seen just once and 4% to 5.5% held by the top ten. Germline V gives CDR1 SNHLY, CDR2 FYNNEI. V was clipped by 8 bases and J by 6 bases, with 16 bases between them. This CDR3 spans 13 amino acids. The chain has TRBV2 and TRBJ1-2; no reliable D call. The sample was peripheral blood mononuclear cells (PBMCs), taken from a glioma patient treated with radiotherapy, temozolomide or both. The receptor comes from a woman aged 18-35 years with glioma. Some clones in this sample may be carry-over from other donors' samples. CDR3 sequence reads: CASAWGRPDGYTF. CDR3 sequence (DNA): TGTGCCAGCGCTTGGGGTAGACCGGATGGCTACACCTTC.